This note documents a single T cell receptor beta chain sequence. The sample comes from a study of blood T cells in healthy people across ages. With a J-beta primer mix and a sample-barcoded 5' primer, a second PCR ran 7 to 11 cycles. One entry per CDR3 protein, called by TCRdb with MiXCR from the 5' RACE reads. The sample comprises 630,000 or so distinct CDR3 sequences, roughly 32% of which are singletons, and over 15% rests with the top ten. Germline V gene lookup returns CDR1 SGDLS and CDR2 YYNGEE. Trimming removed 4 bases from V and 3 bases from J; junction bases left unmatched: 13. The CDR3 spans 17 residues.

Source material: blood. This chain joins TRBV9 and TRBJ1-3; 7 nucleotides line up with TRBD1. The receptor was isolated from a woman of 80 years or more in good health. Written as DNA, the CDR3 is TGTGCCAGCAGCCGTCTTCCTCTTTGGGACAGTGGAAACACCATATATTTT. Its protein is CASSRLPLWDSGNTIYF.